This TCR beta chain was retrieved from a study of shared clonotypes between healthy human individuals. Sequenced by immunoSEQ multiplex PCR; TCRdb stores in-frame clones only, minus some. The sample has fewer than 1.8 million clones; 97% to 99% are singletons. Germline CDR1 reads SGHNT; CDR2 reads YYREEE (reference sequence). The CDR3 has 16 amino acids. With V trimmed by 4 bases and J by 8 bases, 13 bases remained unmatched. Sequenced input: naive CD4+ T cells sorted from blood. Subset meaning: CD45RA+ positively selected. This clonotype originated in a young man in good health. The chain uses TRBV5-4 and TRBJ2-1; the match to TRBD2 covers 9 bases. The CDR3 nucleotides are TGTGCCAGCAGCCGCGGTGTTAGCGGGAGAGAGGATGAGCAGTTCTTC. Protein product: CASSRGVSGREDEQFF.